Following are 9 T cell receptor beta chains from one sample sequenced in a study of blood T cell repertoires in COVID-19. Clones were read by immunoSEQ multiplex PCR, and TCRdb kept only the in-frame ones, dropping some. The profile shows under 300,000 clones, roughly 90% of them singletons. The sequencing sample was made of peripheral blood. Every receptor here comes from a woman aged 40 to 49 who had recovered from COVID-19.

The chain carries TRBV7-9 and TRBJ1-6; 7 nucleotides match TRBD1. J was trimmed by 4 bases and V by 5 bases; bases with no gene match: 5. CDR1 is SEHNR, CDR2 FQNEAQ, per germline (reference sequence). The CDR3 covers 15 residues. The CDR3 region is CASSAQTGYNSPLHF. The CDR3 DNA is TGTGCCAGCAGCGCCCAGACAGGGTATAATTCACCCCTCCACTTT. Full variable domain (rest looked up from reference TRBV7-9 and TRBJ1-6): DTGVSQNPRHKITKRGQNVTFRCDPISEHNRLYWYRQTLGQGPEFLTYFQNEAQLEKSRLLSDRFSAERPKGSFSTLEIQRTEQGDSAMYLCASSAQTGYNSPLHFGNGTRLTVT.

This clone was counted at least ten times. V usage is TRBV10-3 and J usage is TRBJ1-2, with 7 bases identical to TRBD1. Germline loops: CDR1 ENHRY, CDR2 SYGVKD. The CDR3 length is 15 residues. V shed 5 bases, J shed 4 bases, and the junction held 10 bases outside the gene matches. The CDR3 region has the DNA TGTGCCATCAGTACCTCTGACAGGGAAGGCTATGGCTACACCTTC. Translated: CAISTSDREGYGYTF.

This clone was picked up one time. This rearrangement joins TRBV7-6 to TRBJ1-5; 8 nucleotides line up with TRBD1. The CDR3 is 18 amino acids. The germline V gene has CDR1 SGHVS and CDR2 FNYEAQ. V shed 0 bases and J 1 base; nucleotides not matched to a gene: 8. The DNA for the CDR3 is TGTGCCAGCAGCTTAGCAGGGACAGGCGGTGTAAGCAATCAGCCCCAGCATTTT. It yields the protein CASSLAGTGGVSNQPQHF.

This sequence joins TRBV5-1 and TRBJ2-2, with 10 nucleotides matching TRBD2. The J segment lost 0 bases and the V segment lost 2 bases, leaving 4 bases of the junction unmatched. Germline V lookup: CDR1 SGHRS, CDR2 YFSETQ. This CDR3 has 17 residues. The CDR3 protein is CASSLPAGGANTGELFF. In nucleotides, the CDR3 is TGCGCCAGCAGCTTACCAGCGGGGGGGGCGAACACCGGGGAGCTGTTTTTT.

The CDR3 bases are TGTGCCAGCTCACCAGCCTCGGGACAGGGTGCCGGGGAGCTGTTTTTT. This encodes CASSPASGQGAGELFF. The rearrangement links TRBV18 to TRBJ2-2; 9 nucleotides line up with TRBD1. Trimming cost V 2 bases and J 6 bases; bases outside gene matches: 7. The germline V gene has CDR1 KGHSH and CDR2 LQKENI. The CDR3 has 16 residues.

This clone was picked up one time. V is TRBV30 and J is TRBJ2-3; TRBD1 matches 8 bases. CDR1 and CDR2 from the germline V gene are GTSNPN and SVGIG (reference sequence). This CDR3 spans 15 amino acids. The V gene end was trimmed by 3 bases and the J gene end by 2 bases; junction bases not matched to a gene: 7. In nucleotides, the CDR3 is TGTGCCTGGAGGAGAGACAGGGGAATCACAGATACGCAGTATTTT. Its protein product is CAWRRDRGITDTQYF.

The chain joins TRBV5-6 to TRBJ2-5, with a tentative D call TRBD2 (6 bases). Germline V gene sequence: CDR1 SGHDT, CDR2 YYEEEE. Trimming removed 0 bases from V and 3 bases from J, with 12 bases in between. The CDR3 runs to 15 residues. CDR3 loop: CASSLVGSGEETQYF. The CDR3, as DNA: TGTGCCAGCAGCTTGGTGGGGTCGGGAGAAGAGACCCAGTACTTC.

Concerning this clone itself: Just one base apart from a much larger clone, this may be a read error. This chain joins TRBV9 and TRBJ1-1, with D possibly TRBD1 on 6 matching bases. This CDR3 spans 13 amino acids. Trimming cost V 4 bases and J 1 base, with 8 bases left between them. The germline gives CDR1 SGDLS, CDR2 YYNGEE. The CDR3 coding sequence is TGTGCCAGCAGCAGGACAGCGAACACTGAAGCTTTCTTT. This gives the protein CASSRTANTEAFF.

V and J are TRBV3-1 (or the pseudogene TRBV3-2) and TRBJ2-7, with D possibly TRBD1 on 6 matching bases. V gave up 0 bases and J gave up 11 bases, with 11 bases separating them. From germline, CDR1 is LGHDT and CDR2 YNNKEL (reference sequence). This CDR3 contains 12 residues. CDR3 sequence: CASSQDLGAEYF. The CDR3 coding sequence is TGTGCCAGCAGCCAAGATTTGGGGGCAGAGTACTTC.